This TCR beta chain emerged from a study of low-dose radiotherapy and immunotherapy resistance in tumors (dated by TCRdb to the early 2020s). About the study as a whole: Patients in Cohort 1 were given 0.5 Gy per fraction every 2 weeks, and the prescribed total PTV dose was 6.5 Gy. Nivolumab and ipilimumab were both given intravenously, with nivolumab at a 240 mg flat dose every two weeks and ipilimumab at 1 mg/kg every six weeks. In Cohort 2, 1 Gy per fraction was delivered every two weeks, for a total of 13 Gy over 26 weeks. The trial did not randomize participants into treatment groups. Aspirin 300 mg was taken orally once daily by patients for four cycles, starting on cycle 1 day 1. Eight patients were included in the translational analysis: three from the first dose cohort and the first five from the second dose cohort. Cyclophosphamide 200 mg/m2 was given intravenously every two weeks, one day before each radiation and immunotherapy administration.

The germline V gene encodes CDR1 SQVTM and CDR2 ANQGSEA. The CDR3 has 13 amino acids, counting the end cysteine and phenylalanine. Only the CDR3 region is kept as DNA, spanning 39 bases read in frame from base 1. The table lists this clonotype with a count of one. Its antigen is not yet known. Base qualities are not recorded, but no much larger clone differs from it by a single base. A single read is weak support. The run used an Illumina HiSeq 2500. First-strand cDNA was synthesized using Superscript III and a set of TRAV- and TRBV-specific primers, so that both TCRalpha and TCRbeta chains were covered. TCRs were amplified with Phusion for 20 PCR cycles, with a constant-region primer paired with the adapter attached to the V primers. Isolated mRNA was amplified with the MessageAmp II aRNA Amplification Kit, using a 16-hour in vitro transcription at 37°C. The Dynabeads mRNA DIRECT Purification Kit was used to isolate mRNA for TCR sequencing. Indexed Illumina adapters were added in a second Phusion PCR of roughly 26 cycles, after which AMPure XP beads were used to purify the products. The paper's processing steps were these. Custom Perl scripts pooled TCR sequences encoding the same protein, removed out-of-frame sequences and computed each clonotype's abundance. The analysis excluded TCR sequences that were supported by just one read. Shannon entropy, Gini index, clonality, richness, and the frequency of TCRs shared between repertoires were included as repertoire metrics. TCRdb itself trimmed the public reads at Q25 with fastp, ran MiXCR and retained productive beta chains. Under each unique CDR3 protein, matching rows form one entry showing the most common genes and DNA. TCRdb, not the authors, supplied the V and J calls. This sample lists 60,000 or so distinct CDR3 sequences; approximately 26% were detected once. 6.6% of the sample is in the top ten clones.

The meaning of the sample's time point label: before trial treatment. Donors were enrolled in RACIN, a single-arm phase I dose-escalation trial in which nivolumab, ipilimumab, aspirin, low-dose cyclophosphamide and low-dose radiotherapy were combined. To be eligible, a patient needed to have an advanced solid tumor that was TIL-negative. Here the sequenced sample was PBMCs, taken before treatment. The clonotype originates from a male donor with rectosigmoid adenocarcinoma. The chain is encoded by TRBV29-1 joined to TRBJ2-3; no D gene can be assigned with confidence. The CDR3 protein sequence reads: CSASGVATDTQYF. The DNA sequence follows: TGCAGTGCCAGTGGTGTGGCCACAGATACGCAGTATTTT.